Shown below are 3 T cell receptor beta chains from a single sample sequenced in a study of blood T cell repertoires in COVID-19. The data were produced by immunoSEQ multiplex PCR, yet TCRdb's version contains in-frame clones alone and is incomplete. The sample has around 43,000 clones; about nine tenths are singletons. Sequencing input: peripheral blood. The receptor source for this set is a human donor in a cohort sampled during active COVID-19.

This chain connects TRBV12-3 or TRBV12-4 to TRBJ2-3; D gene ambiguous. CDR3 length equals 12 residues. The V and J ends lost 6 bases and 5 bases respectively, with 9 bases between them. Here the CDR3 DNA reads TGTGCCAGCAGACCAGCAGGAGATACGCAGTATTTT. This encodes CASRPAGDTQYF.

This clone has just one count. CDR3 region: CASSRGQGASKNIQYF. DNA for the CDR3: TGTGCCAGCAGCCGAGGACAGGGGGCTTCCAAAAACATTCAGTACTTC. The V and J genes are TRBV3-1 (or the pseudogene TRBV3-2) and TRBJ2-4, with 11 bases fitting TRBD1. Germline values: CDR1 LGHDT, CDR2 YNNKEL (reference sequence). The V segment lost 4 bases and the J segment 2 bases; nucleotides outside the gene matches: 4. CDR3 length: 16 amino acids.

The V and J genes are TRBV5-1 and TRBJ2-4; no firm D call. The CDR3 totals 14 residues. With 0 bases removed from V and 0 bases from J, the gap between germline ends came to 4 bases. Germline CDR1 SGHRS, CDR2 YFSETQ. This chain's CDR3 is CASSLDLAKNIQYF. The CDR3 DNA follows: TGCGCCAGCAGCTTGGATCTAGCCAAAAACATTCAGTACTTC.